This TCR beta chain is drawn from a study of neurological immune-mediated disorders (dated by TCRdb to between 2017 and 2020). Regarding the study in general: The study compared peripheral blood TCR-beta repertoires of HTLV-I-associated myelopathy (HAM/TSP) patients, multiple sclerosis patients and healthy controls using UMI-based sequencing. Longitudinal samples, technical triplicates and paired sorted CD4+ and CD8+ T-cell subsets, alongside PBMC samples, were included among the roughly 110 TCR-beta libraries. The cohort was made up of 65 to 75 subjects, consisting of around 15 HAM/TSP patients, some 34 multiple sclerosis patients and around 20 healthy controls.

cDNA was synthesized by template-switch 5'RACE using a primer with a 10-nucleotide random unique molecular identifier that tagged each TCR transcript. Each sequencing run produced over 160 million TCR-beta sequences covering 15-18 subjects. The RNeasy kit was used to extract total RNA. Using the KAPA Real-time Library Amplification kit, TCR-beta VDJ regions were amplified with primers for the TCR constant region and the 5'RACE anchor. A first PCR added sample indexes and Illumina adaptors, and a second PCR then raised library yield. After Ampure bead purification, the roughly 650 bp TCR product was size-selected on a 2% E-gel SizeSelection system. Before pooling, libraries had their quality checked on a Bioanalyzer, their concentration measured with Qubit, and their quantity determined with the Kapa Library Quantification kit. Libraries were sequenced paired-end 2 x 150 bp on an Illumina HiSeq 2500. To increase sequence diversity, about 23-30% phiX was spiked into each library pool. Regarding the original processing steps: Quality-filtered reads were processed with the UMI-based MiGEC pipeline, which removed over 75% of raw TCR sequences during error correction. VDJ genes were aligned to IMGT germline references, and each clonotype was defined by a unique CDR3 amino acid sequence together with V-J genes. VDJtools evaluated clonal expansion, Shannon diversity and CDR3 relatedness (CalcPairwiseDistances, ClusterSamples); CLCbio workbench built phylogenetic trees. Using coefficient-of-variation modelling across technical triplicates, the study counted a clone as expanded if it had at least 8 unique UMIs. Using fastp trimming at Q25 and MiXCR clonotype assembly, TCRdb reanalyzed the public sequencing data and kept in-frame beta chains. Rows matching on CDR3 protein sequence are summarized as one entry with the most common DNA and genes. TCRdb's processing, not the authors' own work, is the source of the V and J calls. This sample holds under 60,000 distinct CDR3 sequences; roughly 15% were observed only once. The top ten hold under 4.5% of the sample.

From the germline V gene, CDR1 is MNHNS and CDR2 is SASEGT. The CDR3 has 15 amino acids, counting the end cysteine and phenylalanine. The CDR3 DNA has 45 bases and is translated from base 1. V drops 6 bases and J drops 3 bases, leaving 17 bases in between. Blood bank volunteers in Maryland, USA served as the healthy controls. Libraries from unsorted PBMCs were made from 2 million PBMCs kept in RNAlater at -80 degrees C until RNA extraction. Peripheral blood was subjected to Ficoll-Hypaque density gradient centrifugation to isolate PBMCs, which were then cryopreserved in liquid nitrogen. Notes on this clonotype: Which antigen it targets is not known. There are no base qualities to consult, and no much larger clone falls within one base.

Findings and caveats that apply to the study as a whole: No identical CDR3 amino acid sequences were found to be shared among expanded clones across subjects, suggesting that TCR-beta repertoires were private in all groups. The highest TCR clonal expansion was observed in HAM/TSP patients, whereas the lowest was observed in MS patients, even when compared with healthy controls.

The rearrangement combines TRBV6-1 with TRBJ1-1, with no D gene named confidently. This receptor was obtained from a man in his sixties in good health. The specimen was PBMCs. The CDR3 region reads CASRYGFQDYTEAFF. Here is the DNA: TGTGCCAGCAGGTATGGGTTCCAGGATTACACTGAAGCTTTCTTT.